The 2 T cell receptor beta chains below were found in one sample sequenced in a study of neurological immune-mediated disorders. TCRdb processed the 5' RACE reads anew with MiXCR; each CDR3 protein has one entry. The repertoire includes tens of thousands of distinct CDR3 sequences, about 13% of them detected once, and 4.5% to 5.5% sits in the top ten. Time point noted: technical triplicate 1. The sequenced sample consisted of CD4+ T cells from blood. These TCRs come from a female donor with HTLV-1-associated myelopathy (HAM/TSP).

This clonotype was recorded at least ten times. The V gene is TRBV6-6, the J gene TRBJ2-4; 10 bases match TRBD2. Germline V gives CDR1 MNHNY, CDR2 SVGAGI (reference sequence). CDR3 length: 18 residues. The J segment lost 1 base and the V segment lost 2 bases, leaving 8 bases of the junction unmatched. DNA for the CDR3: TGTGCCAGCAGTTACGGCAGCGGGAGGGCTGTTGCCAAAAACATTCAGTACTTC. Translated: CASSYGSGRAVAKNIQYF.

This clonotype is labeled as medium-sized (0.01 to 0.1%). The chain has TRBV5-1 and TRBJ2-1; 9 nucleotides line up with TRBD2. Germline assignment: CDR1 SGHRS and CDR2 YFSETQ. The CDR3 consists of 14 residues. Trimming cost V 4 bases and J 7 bases; bases outside gene matches: 6. CDR3 sequence reads: CASSPRLAENEQFF. The CDR3 DNA sequence: TGCGCCAGCAGCCCCCGACTAGCGGAGAATGAGCAGTTCTTC. The whole variable domain, filled in from reference TRBV5-1 and TRBJ2-1, reads KAGVTQTPRYLIKTRGQQVTLSCSPISGHRSVSWYQQTPGQGLQFLFEYFSETQRNKGNFPGRFSGRQFSNSRSEMNVSTLELGDSALYLCASSPRLAENEQFFGPGTRLTVL.